The rows below give T cell receptor beta chains drawn from one sample of a study of T cells after yellow fever vaccination. TCRdb independently ran MiXCR on the 5' RACE reads; one entry per CDR3 protein. The data show about 120,000 distinct CDR3 sequences, with about 7.8% seen just once and around 2.6% held by the top ten. The sequencing here drew on CD4+ T cells sorted from PBMCs, taken about 49 days after the first yellow fever vaccination. The receptors come from a man aged 18 to 30 who received the YFV17D yellow fever vaccine. Both conserved end residues are trimmed from each CDR3. D genes are given only for firm matches. Some rows have no size entry. The others give once, few or many, or a class for an expanded clone.

clone size: many
V gene: TRBV12-3/TRBV12-4
D gene: -
CDR3 protein: ASRGAGEQPEAF

clone size: many
V gene: TRBV7-6
D gene: -
CDR3 protein: ASSSMSGRQETQY

clone size: many
V gene: TRBV7-2
D gene: TRBD1
CDR3 protein: ASSLLDRGRGEQF

clone size: -
V gene: TRBV20-1
D gene: TRBD2
CDR3 protein: CAREGGLAGRYNEQF

clone size: -
V gene: TRBV3-1
D gene: -
CDR3 protein: ASDRGETQY

clone size: many
V gene: TRBV6-2/TRBV6-3
D gene: TRBD2
CDR3 protein: ASYPGTSGGQETQY

clone size: few
V gene: TRBV5-1
D gene: TRBD1
CDR3 protein: ASSGAPGTGWFVGNTEAF

clone size: many
V gene: TRBV5-5
D gene: -
CDR3 protein: ASSLARGRGLMEQF

clone size: many
V gene: TRBV6-2/TRBV6-3
D gene: -
CDR3 protein: ASSPSYEQY

clone size: -
V gene: TRBV10-2
D gene: TRBD1
CDR3 protein: ASSTVVGTGIYEQY

clone size: many
V gene: TRBV5-1
D gene: TRBD1
CDR3 protein: ASSLQGAGNIQY

clone size: -
V gene: TRBV20-1
D gene: -
CDR3 protein: SAAGGGSGNTIY

clone size: many
V gene: TRBV5-1
D gene: TRBD2
CDR3 protein: ASGAGGPTDTQY

clone size: many
V gene: TRBV19
D gene: -
CDR3 protein: ASNSEGIGLPTEAF